The 12 T cell receptor beta chains below come from one sample, sequenced in a study of spatial heterogeneity in lung cancer. As to time point: sample taken at primary tumor resection. Unsorted whole RNA of tumor, nontumor lung or frozen PBMC was sequenced. A single record per CDR3 protein comes from TCRdb applying MiXCR to the 5' RACE reads. This sample carries under 100,000 distinct CDR3 sequences, over 8.5% of them seen once, and the ten largest clones take less than 9%. The input for sequencing was PBMCs, taken at surgery. The receptor source for this set is a male donor with early-stage non-small cell lung cancer.

This clonotype showed up just a few times. The gene calls are TRBV29-1 and TRBJ2-3; TRBD2 is a possible D gene (5 bases). Germline V gives CDR1 SQVTM, CDR2 ANQGSEA. V dropped 3 bases and J dropped 8 bases, with 9 bases sitting between them. CDR3 length equals 11 residues. The CDR3 coding sequence is TGCAGCGTTGACTCGGCGGGTACGCAGTATTTT. It is translated as CSVDSAGTQYF.

The table lists this clonotype with many counts. The V and J genes are TRBV29-1 and TRBJ1-5; maybe TRBD1 (6 bases). CDR3 size: 13 residues. Trimming pared 4 bases from V and 4 bases from J, leaving 11 bases between. From germline, CDR1 is SQVTM and CDR2 ANQGSEA. The CDR3 DNA is TGCAGCGTTGCGGGCAGGGGTAATCAGCCCCAGCATTTT. It is translated as CSVAGRGNQPQHF.

This clonotype was seen at least ten times. The chain has TRBV4-3 and TRBJ2-3, with 12 bases aligning to TRBD2. In germline, CDR1 is LGHNA, CDR2 YSLEER. The CDR3 has 17 amino acids. V lost 2 bases to trimming and J lost 6 bases; unmatched junction nucleotides: 9. The CDR3 protein is CASSQWVLAGGKDTQYF. For the CDR3, the DNA is TGCGCCAGCAGCCAATGGGTCCTAGCGGGGGGGAAGGATACGCAGTATTTT.

This clonotype was found many times. The chain links TRBV5-1 to TRBJ2-7; D is possibly TRBD1 or TRBD2 (5 bases each). In germline, CDR1 is SGHRS, CDR2 YFSETQ. The CDR3 covers 15 residues. V lost 0 bases and J 3 bases, leaving 13 bases between the germline ends. The CDR3 reads CASSLEAGSYYEQYF. CDR3 sequence (DNA): TGCGCCAGCAGCTTGGAGGCAGGGAGTTACTACGAGCAGTACTTC. The whole variable domain, remainder taken from reference TRBV5-1 and TRBJ2-7, is KAGVTQTPRYLIKTRGQQVTLSCSPISGHRSVSWYQQTPGQGLQFLFEYFSETQRNKGNFPGRFSGRQFSNSRSEMNVSTLELGDSALYLCASSLEAGSYYEQYFGPGTRLTVT.

The chain combines TRBV4-1 with TRBJ2-2; tentatively, D is TRBD2 (5 bases). V was trimmed by 4 bases and J by 5 bases, leaving 17 bases between them. Looked up from germline, CDR1 is MGHRA and CDR2 is YSYEKL. This CDR3 has 16 amino acids. DNA of the CDR3: TGCGCCAGCAGCCCTGCAGAGGGCGTTGGGACCGGGGAGCTGTTTTTT. It specifies CASSPAEGVGTGELFF.

This clonotype was observed many times. The V call is TRBV28, the J call TRBJ2-7, with D unresolved. Germline V CDR1 and CDR2: MDHEN, SYDVKM. The CDR3 spans 14 residues. V shed 7 bases and J shed 0 bases, with 13 bases lying between them. This CDR3 is CASTQEAHSYEQYF. CDR3 nucleotide sequence: TGTGCCAGCACCCAAGAGGCCCACTCCTACGAGCAGTACTTC.

The table lists this clonotype with a few counts. CDR3 amino acids: CASSVAQLSDTQYF. CDR3 DNA sequence: TGTGCCAGCAGCGTAGCTCAGTTGTCAGATACGCAGTATTTT. The chain combines TRBV9 with TRBJ2-3; no reliable D call. Trimming cost V 0 bases and J 4 bases, with 9 bases left between them. The germline CDR1 and CDR2 sequences are SGDLS and YYNGEE. CDR3 length: 14 amino acids.

About this clonotype itself: This clone may be a read error of a much larger clone one base away. The genes are TRBV30 and TRBJ1-2; 7 bases match TRBD1. The CDR3 consists of 14 residues. Germline loops: CDR1 GTSNPN, CDR2 SVGIG (reference sequence). The CDR3 region has the DNA TGTGCCTGGAGTGACGGTCGGGACAGCTATGGCTGCACCTTC. Amino acid sequence: CAWSDGRDSYGCTF.

This chain joins TRBV7-2 and TRBJ2-5; D perhaps matches TRBD1 (5 bases). This CDR3 has 13 residues. The V end was cut by 1 base, the J end by 4 bases, with 7 bases between. Germline V gives CDR1 SGHTA, CDR2 FQGNSA. The CDR3 protein is CASSLERGETQYF. The DNA of the CDR3 is TGTGCCAGCAGCTTAGAAAGGGGAGAGACCCAGTACTTC.

The rearrangement links TRBV5-1 to TRBJ2-7; the match to TRBD2 covers 9 bases. The CDR3 runs to 14 residues. V was clipped by 3 bases and J by 2 bases; unmatched bases: 3. Germline V gene data show CDR1 as SGHRS and CDR2 as YFSETQ. The CDR3 region is CASSSTSGPYEQYF. The CDR3 DNA reads TGCGCCAGCAGCTCGACTAGCGGCCCCTACGAGCAGTACTTC.

At least ten counts were recorded for this clonotype. The chain combines TRBV7-9 with TRBJ2-3; TRBD1 might be the D (5 bases). Trimming removed 4 bases at V and 0 bases at J, with 8 bases between. This CDR3 spans 14 amino acids. CDR1 SEHNR and CDR2 FQNEAQ come from the germline V gene (reference sequence). The CDR3 region has the DNA TGTGCCAGCAGCTCCAGGGTGAGCACAGATACGCAGTATTTT. It encodes CASSSRVSTDTQYF.

This clonotype was found many times. V usage is TRBV6-6 and J usage is TRBJ2-2, with D perhaps TRBD2 (6 bases). Germline loops: CDR1 MNHNY, CDR2 SVGAGI (reference sequence). There are 15 residues in the CDR3. V lost 5 bases, J lost 2 bases, and 12 bases lay in between. For the CDR3, the DNA is TGTGCCAGCAGTACAGCGGGTGTTAACACCGGGGAGCTGTTTTTT. It encodes CASSTAGVNTGELFF.